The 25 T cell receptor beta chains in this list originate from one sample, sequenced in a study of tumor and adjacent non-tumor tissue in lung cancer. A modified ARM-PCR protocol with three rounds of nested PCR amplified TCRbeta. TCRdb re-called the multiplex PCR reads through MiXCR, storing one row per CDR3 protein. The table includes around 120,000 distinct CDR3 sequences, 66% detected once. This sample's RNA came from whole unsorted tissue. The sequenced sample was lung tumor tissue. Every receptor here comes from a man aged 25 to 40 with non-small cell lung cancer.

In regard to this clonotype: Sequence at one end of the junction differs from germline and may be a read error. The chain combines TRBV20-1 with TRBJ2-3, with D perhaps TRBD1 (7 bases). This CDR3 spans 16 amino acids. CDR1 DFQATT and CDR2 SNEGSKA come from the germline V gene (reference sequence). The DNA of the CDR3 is TGCAGTGCTACAGGGGGTCTAGAGGGGGCCCGGAGGGAGCAGTCTTTT. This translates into CSATGGLEGARREQSF.

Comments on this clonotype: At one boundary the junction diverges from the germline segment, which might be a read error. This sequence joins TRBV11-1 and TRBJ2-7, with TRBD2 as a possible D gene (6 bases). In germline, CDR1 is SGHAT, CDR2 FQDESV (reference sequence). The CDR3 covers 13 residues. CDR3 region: CVSSLSGLLEQYF. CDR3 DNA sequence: TGTGTCAGCAGCTTATCGGGACTCTTGGAGCAGTACTTC.

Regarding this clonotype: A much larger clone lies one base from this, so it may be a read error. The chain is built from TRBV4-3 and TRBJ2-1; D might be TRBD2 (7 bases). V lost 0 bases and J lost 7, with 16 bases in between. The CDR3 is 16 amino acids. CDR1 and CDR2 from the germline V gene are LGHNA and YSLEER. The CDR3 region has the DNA TGCGCCAGCAGCCAAGATGGGGGGGCGCGCAAGAATGAGCAGTTCTTC. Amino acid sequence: CASSQDGGARKNEQFF.

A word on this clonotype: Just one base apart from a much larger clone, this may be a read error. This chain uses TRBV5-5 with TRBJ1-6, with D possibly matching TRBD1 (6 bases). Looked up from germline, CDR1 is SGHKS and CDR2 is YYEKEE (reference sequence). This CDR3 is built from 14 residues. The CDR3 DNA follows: TGTGCCAGCAGTGACAGGAACCCAAATTCACTCCTCCACTTT. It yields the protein CASSDRNPNSLLHF.

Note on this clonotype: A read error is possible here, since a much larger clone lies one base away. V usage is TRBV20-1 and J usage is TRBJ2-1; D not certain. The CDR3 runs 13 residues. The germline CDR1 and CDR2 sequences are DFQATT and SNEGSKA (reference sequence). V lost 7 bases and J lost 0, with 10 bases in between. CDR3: CSVGQNSYNEQFF. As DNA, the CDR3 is TGCAGTGTCGGGCAGAACTCCTACAATGAGCAGTTCTTC.

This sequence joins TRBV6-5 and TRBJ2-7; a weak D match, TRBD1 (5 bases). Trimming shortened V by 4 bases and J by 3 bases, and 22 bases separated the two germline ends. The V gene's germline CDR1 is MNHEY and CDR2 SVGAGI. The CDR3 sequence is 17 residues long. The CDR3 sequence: CASSSSKQVASYYEQYF. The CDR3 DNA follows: TGTGCCAGCAGTTCCTCTAAACAGGTTGCGAGCTACTACGAGCAGTACTTC.

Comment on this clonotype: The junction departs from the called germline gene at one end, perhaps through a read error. This CDR3 reads CAGRSAGSDNGYTF. CDR3 in DNA: TGTGCCGGCAGGTCGGCGGGCAGCGACAATGGCTACACCTTC. The chain links TRBV6-5 to TRBJ1-2; the D is unclear. The CDR3 has 14 amino acids. The germline CDR1 and CDR2 sequences are MNHEY and SVGAGI.

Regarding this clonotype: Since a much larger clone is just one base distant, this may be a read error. This CDR3 is CASSEAYRAGANVLSF. The DNA for the CDR3 is TGTGCCAGCAGTGAAGCGTACAGGGCTGGGGCCAACGTCCTGAGTTTC. The chain combines TRBV6-1 with TRBJ2-6, with a possible D match to TRBD1 (6 bases). The CDR3 is 16 amino acids. Germline V gene lookup returns CDR1 MNHNS and CDR2 SASEGT.

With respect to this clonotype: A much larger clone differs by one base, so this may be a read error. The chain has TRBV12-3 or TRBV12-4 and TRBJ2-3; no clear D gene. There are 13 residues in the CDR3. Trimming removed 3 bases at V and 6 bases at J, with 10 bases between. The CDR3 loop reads CASSFGHGDTQYF. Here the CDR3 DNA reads TGTGCCAGCAGTTTTGGGCATGGTGATACGCAGTATTTT.

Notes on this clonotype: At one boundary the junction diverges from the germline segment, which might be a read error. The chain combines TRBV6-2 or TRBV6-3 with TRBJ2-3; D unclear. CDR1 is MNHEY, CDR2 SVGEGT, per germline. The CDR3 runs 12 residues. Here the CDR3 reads CAISYSKGTQYF. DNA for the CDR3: TGTGCCATCAGTTACTCGAAGGGTACGCAGTATTTT.

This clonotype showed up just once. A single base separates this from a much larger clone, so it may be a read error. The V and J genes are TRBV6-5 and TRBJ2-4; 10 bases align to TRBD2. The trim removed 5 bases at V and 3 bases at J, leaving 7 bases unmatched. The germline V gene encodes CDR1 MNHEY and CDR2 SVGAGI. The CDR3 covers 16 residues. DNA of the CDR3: TGTGCCAGCAGTGGGCAAGCGGGGGGGATCAAAAACATTCAGTACTTC. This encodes CASSGQAGGIKNIQYF.

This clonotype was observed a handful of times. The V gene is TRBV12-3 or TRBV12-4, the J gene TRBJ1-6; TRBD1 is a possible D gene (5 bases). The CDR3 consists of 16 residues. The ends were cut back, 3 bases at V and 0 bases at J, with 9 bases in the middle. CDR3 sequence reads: CASSFGTSSYNSPLHF. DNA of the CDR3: TGTGCCAGCAGTTTTGGGACGAGCTCCTATAATTCACCCCTCCACTTT.

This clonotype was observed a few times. The CDR3 DNA is TGCAGTGCTAGCGGGAGGGCCTACGAGCAGTACTTC. As protein: CSASGRAYEQYF. The chain recombines TRBV20-1 with TRBJ2-7; 8 bases map to TRBD2. J was trimmed by 2 bases and V by 3 bases; bases with no gene match: 0. Germline values: CDR1 DFQATT, CDR2 SNEGSKA (reference sequence). The CDR3 loop spans 12 amino acids.

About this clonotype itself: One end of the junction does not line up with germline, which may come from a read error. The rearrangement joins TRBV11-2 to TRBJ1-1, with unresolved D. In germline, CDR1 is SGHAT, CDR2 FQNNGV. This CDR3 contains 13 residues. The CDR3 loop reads CASSLDRKTEAFF. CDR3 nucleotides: TGTGCCAGCAGCTTAGATCGAAAGACTGAAGCCTTCTTT. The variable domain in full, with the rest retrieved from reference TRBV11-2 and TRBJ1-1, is EAGVAQSPRYKIIEKRQSVAFWCNPISGHATLYWYQQILGQGPKLLIQFQNNGVVDDSQLPKDRFSAERLKGVDSTLKIQPAKLEDSAVYLCASSLDRKTEAFFGQGTRLTVV.

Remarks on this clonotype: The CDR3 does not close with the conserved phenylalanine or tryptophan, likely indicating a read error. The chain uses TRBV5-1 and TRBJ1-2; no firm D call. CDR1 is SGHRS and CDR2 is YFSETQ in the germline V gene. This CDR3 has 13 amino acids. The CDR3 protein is CVSSLAPAYGYTL. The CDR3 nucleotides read TGCGTCAGCAGCTTGGCTCCAGCGTATGGCTACACCCTC.

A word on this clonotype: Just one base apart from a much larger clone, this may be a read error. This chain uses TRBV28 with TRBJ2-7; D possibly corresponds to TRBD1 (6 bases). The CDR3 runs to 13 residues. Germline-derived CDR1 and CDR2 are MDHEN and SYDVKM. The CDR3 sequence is CTSRGHISYEQYF. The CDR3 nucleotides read TGTACCAGCAGGGGCCATATTTCCTACGAGCAGTACTTC.

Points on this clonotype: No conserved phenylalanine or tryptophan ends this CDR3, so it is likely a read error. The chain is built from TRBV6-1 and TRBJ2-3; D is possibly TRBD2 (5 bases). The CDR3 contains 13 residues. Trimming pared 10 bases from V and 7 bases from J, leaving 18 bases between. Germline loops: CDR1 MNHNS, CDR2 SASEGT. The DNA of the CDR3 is TGTGCCACCTCGGCACCGGGGAAGAATACGCAGTATTGT. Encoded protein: CATSAPGKNTQYC.

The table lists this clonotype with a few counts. The chain's CDR3 is CASSHSGDEQFF. The CDR3 coding sequence is TGTGCCAGCAGCCATAGCGGGGATGAGCAGTTCTTC. This chain links TRBV7-9 with TRBJ2-1; 8 bases line up with TRBD2. Trimming took 5 bases from V and 8 from J; bases not matched to a gene: 2. The CDR3 length is 12 residues. The V gene's germline CDR1 is SEHNR and CDR2 FQNEAQ (reference sequence).

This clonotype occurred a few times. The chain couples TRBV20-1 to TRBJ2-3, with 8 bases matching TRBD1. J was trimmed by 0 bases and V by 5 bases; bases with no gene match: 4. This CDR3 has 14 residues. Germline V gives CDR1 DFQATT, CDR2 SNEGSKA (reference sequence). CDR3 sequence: CSAFRTGSTDTQYF. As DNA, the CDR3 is TGCAGTGCTTTTCGGACAGGGAGCACAGATACGCAGTATTTT.

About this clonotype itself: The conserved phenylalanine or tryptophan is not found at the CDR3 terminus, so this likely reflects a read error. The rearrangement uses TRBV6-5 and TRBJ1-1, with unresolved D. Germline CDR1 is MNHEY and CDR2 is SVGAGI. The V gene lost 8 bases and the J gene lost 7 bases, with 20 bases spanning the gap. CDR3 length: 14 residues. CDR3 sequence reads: CASGAQDGYIEAFL. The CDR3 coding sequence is TGTGCCAGCGGAGCCCAGGACGGTTACATTGAAGCTTTCTTA.

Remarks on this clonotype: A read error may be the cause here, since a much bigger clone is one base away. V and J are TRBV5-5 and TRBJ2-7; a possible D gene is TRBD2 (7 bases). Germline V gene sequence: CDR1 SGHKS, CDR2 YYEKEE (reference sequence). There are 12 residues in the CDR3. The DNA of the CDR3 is TGTGCCAGCCGCTTGGGGGGGCGCGAGCAGTACTTC. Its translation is CASRLGGREQYF. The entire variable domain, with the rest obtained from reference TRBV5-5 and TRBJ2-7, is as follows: DAGVTQSPTHLIKTRGQQVTLRCSPISGHKSVSWYQQVLGQGPQFIFQYYEKEERGRGNFPDRFSARQFPNYSSELNVNALLLGDSALYLCASRLGGREQYFGPGTRLTVT.

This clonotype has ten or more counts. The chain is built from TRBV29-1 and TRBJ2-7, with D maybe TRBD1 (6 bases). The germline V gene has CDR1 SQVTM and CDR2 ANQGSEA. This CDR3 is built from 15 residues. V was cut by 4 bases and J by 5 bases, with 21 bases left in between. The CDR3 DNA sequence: TGCAGCGTTGCTTCTCGAAGGGCAGGGGACCACGAGCAGTACTTC. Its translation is CSVASRRAGDHEQYF.

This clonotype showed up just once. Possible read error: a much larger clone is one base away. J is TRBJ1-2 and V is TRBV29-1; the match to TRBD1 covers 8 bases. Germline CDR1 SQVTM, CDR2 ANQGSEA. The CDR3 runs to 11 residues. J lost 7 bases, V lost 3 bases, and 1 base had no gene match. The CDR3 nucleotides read TGCAGCGTTGAGGACAGGGCTGGCTACACCTTC. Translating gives CSVEDRAGYTF.

The CDR3 bases are TGTGCCAGCAGTGCCTACGGGGACGGGAGGGAGTACACCTTC. It codes for CASSAYGDGREYTF. V usage is TRBV6-5 and J usage is TRBJ1-2; D perhaps matches TRBD1 (5 bases). V was cut by 5 bases and J by 11 bases, with 21 bases left in between. CDR1 is MNHEY, CDR2 SVGAGI, per germline. The CDR3 is 14 residues long.

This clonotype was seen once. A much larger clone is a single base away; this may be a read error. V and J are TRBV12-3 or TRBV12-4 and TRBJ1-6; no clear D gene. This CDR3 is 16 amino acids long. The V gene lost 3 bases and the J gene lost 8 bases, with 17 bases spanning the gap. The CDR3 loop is CASSLLVAWRYSPLHF. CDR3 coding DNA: TGTGCCAGCAGTTTGTTGGTAGCATGGCGTTATTCACCCCTCCACTTT.